Below, one T cell receptor (beta chain) is given with its context. Clones were read by immunoSEQ multiplex PCR, and TCRdb kept only the in-frame ones, dropping some. Of about 100,000 clones in the sample, about 95% were seen once. The data belong to a study of technical replicates of blood from a handful of donors. V lost 0 bases and J 7 bases, leaving 6 bases between the germline ends. Germline CDR1 reads SQVTM; CDR2 reads ANQGSEA. CDR3 length: 11 residues. The chain couples TRBV29-1 to TRBJ1-1; D is perhaps TRBD1 (5 bases). This clonotype was obtained from a human donor in good health. Sequenced: T cells isolated from PBMCs. In DNA, the CDR3 is TGCAGCGTTGAAGAGACAGATGAAGCTTTCTTT. Translating gives CSVEETDEAFF.